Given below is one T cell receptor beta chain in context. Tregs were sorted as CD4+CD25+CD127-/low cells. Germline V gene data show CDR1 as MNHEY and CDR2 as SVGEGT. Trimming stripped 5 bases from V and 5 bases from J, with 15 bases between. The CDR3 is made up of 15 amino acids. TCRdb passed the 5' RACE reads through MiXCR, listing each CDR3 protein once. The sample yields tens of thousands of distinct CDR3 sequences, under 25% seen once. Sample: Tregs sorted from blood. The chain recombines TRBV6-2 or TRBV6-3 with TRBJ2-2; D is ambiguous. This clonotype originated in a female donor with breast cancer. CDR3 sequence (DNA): TGTGCCAGCAGTCTCGACAACCGTAGGACCGGGGAGCTGTTTTTT. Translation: CASSLDNRRTGELFF.